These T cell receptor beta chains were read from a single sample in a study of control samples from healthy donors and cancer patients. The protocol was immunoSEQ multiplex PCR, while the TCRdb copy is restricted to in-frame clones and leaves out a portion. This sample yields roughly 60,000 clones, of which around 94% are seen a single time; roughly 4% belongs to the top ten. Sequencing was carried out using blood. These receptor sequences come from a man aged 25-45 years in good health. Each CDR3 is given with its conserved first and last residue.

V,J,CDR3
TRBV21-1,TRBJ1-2,CASSNSGRLGYTF
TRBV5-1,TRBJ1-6,CASSRQGDNSPLHF
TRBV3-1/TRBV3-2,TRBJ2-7,CASSQRQGPAYEQYF
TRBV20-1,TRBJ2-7,CSASPPGQGSYEQYF
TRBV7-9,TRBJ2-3,CASSPGTGPPTDTQYF
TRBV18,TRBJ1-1,CASTVQGAGTEAFF
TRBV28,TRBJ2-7,CASSRGPRYEQYF
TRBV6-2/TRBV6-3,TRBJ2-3,CASSYWSTDTQYF
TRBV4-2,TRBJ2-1,CASSQDERGSYNEQFF
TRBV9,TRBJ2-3,CASSVAWEGDTQYF
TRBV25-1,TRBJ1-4,CASSEVREREKLFF
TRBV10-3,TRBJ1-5,CAISSGPGNQPQHF
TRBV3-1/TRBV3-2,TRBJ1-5,CASSHRENQPQHF
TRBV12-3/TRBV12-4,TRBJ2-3,CASRLALADTQYF
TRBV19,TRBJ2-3,CASRGLAQDTQYF
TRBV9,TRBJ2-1,CASSGQGTWVGYNEQFF
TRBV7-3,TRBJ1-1,CASSVYRVPNTEAFF
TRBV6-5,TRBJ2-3,CASRRDRTDTQYF
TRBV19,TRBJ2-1,CASSPPGPWSSYNEQFF
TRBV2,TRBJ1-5,CASSVSGGQPQHF
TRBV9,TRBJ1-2,CASSVGDSLNYGYTF
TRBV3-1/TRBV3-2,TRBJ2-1,CASSPRRISYNEQFF
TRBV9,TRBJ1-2,CASSAEGNYGYTF